These 10 T cell receptor beta chains originate from one sample sequenced in a study of T cell repertoires in cytomegalovirus infection. No antigen has been assigned to these receptors. TCRdb processed the reads anew with MiXCR; each CDR3 protein has one entry. The profile shows about 480,000 distinct CDR3 sequences, roughly a third of them singletons. The sequences come from cultured PBMCs, collected from culture after CMV antigen stimulation. All receptors derive from a human donor in good health (CMV status not recorded). Some clones in this sample may be carry-over from other donors' samples.

The CDR3 reads CASRGAGANVLTF. The CDR3 DNA reads TGCGCCAGCCGGGGGGCTGGGGCCAACGTCCTGACTTTC. V usage is TRBV4-1 and J usage is TRBJ2-6; 7 bases line up with TRBD2. The CDR3 is 13 amino acids. V was pared by 8 bases and J by 2 bases, with 0 bases of the junction left unmatched. CDR1 and CDR2 (germline): MGHRA, YSYEKL.

The chain couples TRBV28 to TRBJ1-5; 7 bases are a match to TRBD1. With V trimmed by 6 bases and J by 10 bases, 12 bases remained unmatched. This CDR3 has 14 amino acids. Germline V gene data show CDR1 as MDHEN and CDR2 as SYDVKM. CDR3 in amino acids: CASRPGTARSPQHF. Written as DNA, the CDR3 is TGTGCCAGCAGACCCGGGACAGCCCGTTCACCCCAGCATTTT.

Ten or more counts support this clonotype. The chain employs TRBV7-2 and TRBJ2-5; D might be TRBD2 (5 bases). Trimming took 5 bases from V and 12 from J, leaving 25 bases between them. The CDR3 loop spans 15 amino acids. Per germline, CDR1 SGHTA and CDR2 FQGNSA. This CDR3 is CASSLTSENVRKKYF. The CDR3 coding sequence is TGTGCCAGCAGCCTAACTAGTGAGAATGTGCGTAAAAAGTACTTC. Based on the CDR3 plus reference TRBV7-2 and TRBJ2-5, the full variable domain is GAGVSQSPSNKVTEKGKDVELRCDPISGHTALYWYRQSLGQGLEFLIYFQGNSAPDKSGLPSDRFSAERTGGSVSTLTIQRTQQEDSAVYLCASSLTSENVRKKYFGPGTRLLVL.

The chain carries TRBV11-2 and TRBJ1-1, with 7 bases that match TRBD1. Germline lookup yields CDR1 SGHAT and CDR2 FQNNGV. The V and J ends lost 5 bases and 7 bases, in that order; junction bases with no gene match: 4. CDR3 length equals 12 residues. DNA for the CDR3: TGTGCCAGCAGCCGAGGGACAGATGAAGCTTTCTTT. It codes for CASSRGTDEAFF.

The CDR3 DNA follows: TGTGCCACCAGCGACGATGTCAGGGCAGGGAATGAGCAGTTCTTC. Translated: CATSDDVRAGNEQFF. V gene TRBV24-1 combines with J gene TRBJ2-1, with a weak D call TRBD1 (5 bases). The CDR3 loop spans 15 amino acids. V was cut by 7 bases and J by 7 bases, with 19 bases left in between. Germline V lookup: CDR1 KGHDR, CDR2 SFDVKD.

The chain combines TRBV30 with TRBJ1-4; 7 bases map to TRBD1. Germline CDR1 and CDR2: GTSNPN and SVGIG (reference sequence). This CDR3 comprises 15 residues. V lost 0 bases to trimming and J lost 3 bases; unmatched junction nucleotides: 4. The CDR3 DNA is TGTGCCTGGAGTGTGGGGACAGCCGCTAATGAAAAACTGTTTTTT. The encoded protein is CAWSVGTAANEKLFF.

This rearrangement joins TRBV20-1 to TRBJ2-5; the D is unclear. Trimming pared 3 bases from V and 6 bases from J, leaving 8 bases between. The CDR3 extends over 11 amino acids. Germline V lookup: CDR1 DFQATT, CDR2 SNEGSKA (reference sequence). CDR3 in amino acids: CSASIGQTQYF. For the CDR3, the DNA is TGCAGTGCTAGTATTGGTCAGACCCAGTACTTC.

In this sample, this clonotype turned up a few times. The rearrangement joins TRBV14 to TRBJ2-1; unclear D gene. V lost 1 base and J lost 5, with 6 bases in between. The CDR3 runs to 13 residues. The germline CDR1 and CDR2 sequences are SGHDN and FVKESK. CDR3 loop: CASSQGRNNEQFF. The DNA of the CDR3 is TGTGCCAGCAGCCAAGGACGTAACAATGAGCAGTTCTTC.

The J gene is TRBJ2-5, the V gene TRBV7-2; TRBD2 agrees at 8 bases. With V trimmed by 5 bases and J by 4 bases, 12 bases remained unmatched. CDR3 size: 16 residues. From germline, CDR1 is SGHTA and CDR2 FQGNSA. The CDR3 DNA reads TGTGCCAGCAGCCGAGTACATAGCGGGATCGGAGAGACCCAGTACTTC. As protein: CASSRVHSGIGETQYF.

This chain uses TRBV10-3 with TRBJ1-6; 7 bases fit TRBD1. Per germline, CDR1 ENHRY and CDR2 SYGVKD. After removal of 9 bases from V and 5 bases from J, the junction contained 7 bases not matched to a gene. The CDR3 totals 14 residues. The CDR3 reads CAMQQGYNNSPLHF. CDR3 in DNA: TGTGCCATGCAACAGGGGTACAATAATTCACCCCTCCACTTT.